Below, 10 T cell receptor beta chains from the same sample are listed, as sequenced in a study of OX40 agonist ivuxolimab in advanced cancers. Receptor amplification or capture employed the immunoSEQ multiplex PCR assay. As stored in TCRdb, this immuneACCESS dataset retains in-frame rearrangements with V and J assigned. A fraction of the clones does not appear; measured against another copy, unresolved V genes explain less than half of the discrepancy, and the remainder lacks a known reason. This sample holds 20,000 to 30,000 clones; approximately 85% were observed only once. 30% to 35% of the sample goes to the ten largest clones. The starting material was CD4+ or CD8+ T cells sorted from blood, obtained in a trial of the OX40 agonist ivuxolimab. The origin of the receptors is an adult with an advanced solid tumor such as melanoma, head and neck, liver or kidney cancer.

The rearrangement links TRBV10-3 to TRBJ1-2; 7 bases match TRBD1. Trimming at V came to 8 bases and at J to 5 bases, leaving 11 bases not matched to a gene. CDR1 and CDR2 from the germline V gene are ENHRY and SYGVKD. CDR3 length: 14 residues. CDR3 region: CAIGSSGGPYGYTF. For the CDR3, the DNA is TGTGCCATCGGCTCTTCAGGGGGGCCGTATGGCTACACCTTC.

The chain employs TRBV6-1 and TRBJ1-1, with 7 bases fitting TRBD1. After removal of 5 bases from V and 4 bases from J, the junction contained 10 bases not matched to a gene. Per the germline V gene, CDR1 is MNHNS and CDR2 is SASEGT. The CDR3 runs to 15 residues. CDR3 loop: CASSQYRGGSTEAFF. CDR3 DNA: TGTGCCAGCAGTCAATACAGGGGAGGGAGCACTGAAGCTTTCTTT.

The CDR3 DNA reads TGCGCCAGCAGCTCTCGGGACACCGAGCCGGAGACCCAGTACTTC. It yields the protein CASSSRDTEPETQYF. The chain is built from TRBV5-1 and TRBJ2-5; maybe TRBD1 (6 bases). The germline V and J ends were trimmed by 3 bases and 5 bases, with 17 bases remaining between them. Per germline, CDR1 SGHRS and CDR2 YFSETQ. The CDR3 consists of 15 residues.

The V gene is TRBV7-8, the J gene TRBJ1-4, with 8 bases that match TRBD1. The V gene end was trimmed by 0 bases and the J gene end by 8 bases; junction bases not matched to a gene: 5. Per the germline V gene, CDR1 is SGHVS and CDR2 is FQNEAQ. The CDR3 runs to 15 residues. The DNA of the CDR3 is TGTGCCAGCAGCTTAGCCATACAGGGGGGGGAAAAACTGTTTTTT. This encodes CASSLAIQGGEKLFF. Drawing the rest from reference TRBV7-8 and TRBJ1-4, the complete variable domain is GAGVSQSPRYKVAKRGQDVALRCDPISGHVSLFWYQQALGQGPEFLTYFQNEAQLDKSGLPSDRFFAERPEGSVSTLKIQRTQQEDSAVYLCASSLAIQGGEKLFFGSGTQLSVL.

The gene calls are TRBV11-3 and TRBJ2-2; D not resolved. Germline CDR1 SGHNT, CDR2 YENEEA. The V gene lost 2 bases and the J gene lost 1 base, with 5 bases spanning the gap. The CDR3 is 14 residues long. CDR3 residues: CASSLWGNTGELFF. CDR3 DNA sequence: TGTGCCAGCAGCTTATGGGGGAACACCGGGGAGCTGTTTTTT. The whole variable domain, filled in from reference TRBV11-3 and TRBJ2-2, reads EAGVVQSPRYKIIEKKQPVAFWCNPISGHNTLYWYLQNLGQGPELLIRYENEEAVDDSQLPKDRFSAERLKGVDSTLKIQPAELGDSAVYLCASSLWGNTGELFFGEGSRLTVL.

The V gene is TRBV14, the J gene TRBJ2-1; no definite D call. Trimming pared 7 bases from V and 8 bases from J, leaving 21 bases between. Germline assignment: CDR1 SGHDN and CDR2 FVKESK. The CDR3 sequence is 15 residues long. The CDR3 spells CASKTETPLRDEQFF. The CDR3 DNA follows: TGTGCCAGCAAAACAGAGACACCTCTTAGGGATGAGCAGTTCTTC.

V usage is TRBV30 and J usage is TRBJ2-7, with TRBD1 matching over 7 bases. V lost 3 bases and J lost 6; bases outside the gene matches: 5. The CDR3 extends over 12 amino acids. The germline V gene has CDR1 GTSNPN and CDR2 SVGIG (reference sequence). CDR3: CAWSEAGGEQYF. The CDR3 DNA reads TGTGCCTGGAGCGAGGCAGGGGGCGAGCAGTACTTC.

CDR3 sequence (DNA): TGTGCCAGCAGCTTGACCCGCACAGATACGCAGTATTTT. It encodes CASSLTRTDTQYF. V usage is TRBV5-6 and J usage is TRBJ2-3; D is ambiguous. This CDR3 has 13 residues. V lost 1 base, J lost 1 base, and 4 bases lay in between. Per germline, CDR1 SGHDT and CDR2 YYEEEE.

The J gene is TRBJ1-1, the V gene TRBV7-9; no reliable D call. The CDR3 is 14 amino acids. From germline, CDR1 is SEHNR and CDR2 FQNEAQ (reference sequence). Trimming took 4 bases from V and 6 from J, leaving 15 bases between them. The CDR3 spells CASSYLTNPSEAFF. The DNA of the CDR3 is TGTGCCAGCAGCTACCTGACAAACCCTTCTGAAGCTTTCTTT. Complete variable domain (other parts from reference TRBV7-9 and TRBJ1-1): DTGVSQNPRHKITKRGQNVTFRCDPISEHNRLYWYRQTLGQGPEFLTYFQNEAQLEKSRLLSDRFSAERPKGSFSTLEIQRTEQGDSAMYLCASSYLTNPSEAFFGQGTRLTVV.

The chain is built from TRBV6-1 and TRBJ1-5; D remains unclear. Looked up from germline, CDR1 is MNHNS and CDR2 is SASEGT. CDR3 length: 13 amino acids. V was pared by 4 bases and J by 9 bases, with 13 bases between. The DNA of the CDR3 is TGTGCCAGCAGTGGTTCGCATTTGGGGCCCCAGCATTTT. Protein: CASSGSHLGPQHF.